These 2 T cell receptor beta chains originate from one sample sequenced in a study of human CD8 memory T cell subsets (dated by TCRdb to about 2020). TCRdb names NextSeq 550 as the instrument used. A Human TCR Profiling Kit was used to prepare UMI-labeled 5' RACE TCRbeta libraries. The reads, reprocessed by TCRdb, yield one row per CDR3 protein sequence and no DNA. The sample's records list 6,000 or so distinct CDR3 sequences. Of the sample, 21% is held by the ten largest clones. Early differentiated memory cells that were CCR7+ PD-1+ TIGIT+ and had dysfunctional, exhausted-like traits were classified as progenitor exhausted-like memory CD8+ T cells (TPEX). The sample was CD8+ T cells from PBMCs. The receptors shown here come from a human donor in good health.

This chain links TRBV27 with TRBJ2-7; TCRdb proposes TRBD1, but this gene call is untestable without DNA. Germline CDR1 and CDR2: MNHEY and SMNVEV (reference sequence). This CDR3 is built from 13 residues. CDR3 region: CASSSVTGNEQYF.

The rearrangement links TRBV5-4 to TRBJ2-7; TCRdb reports TRBD1, a call that lacks DNA to check it against. From germline, CDR1 is SGHNT and CDR2 YYREEE (reference sequence). The CDR3 has 14 amino acids. CDR3: CASNPDGTDYEQYF.